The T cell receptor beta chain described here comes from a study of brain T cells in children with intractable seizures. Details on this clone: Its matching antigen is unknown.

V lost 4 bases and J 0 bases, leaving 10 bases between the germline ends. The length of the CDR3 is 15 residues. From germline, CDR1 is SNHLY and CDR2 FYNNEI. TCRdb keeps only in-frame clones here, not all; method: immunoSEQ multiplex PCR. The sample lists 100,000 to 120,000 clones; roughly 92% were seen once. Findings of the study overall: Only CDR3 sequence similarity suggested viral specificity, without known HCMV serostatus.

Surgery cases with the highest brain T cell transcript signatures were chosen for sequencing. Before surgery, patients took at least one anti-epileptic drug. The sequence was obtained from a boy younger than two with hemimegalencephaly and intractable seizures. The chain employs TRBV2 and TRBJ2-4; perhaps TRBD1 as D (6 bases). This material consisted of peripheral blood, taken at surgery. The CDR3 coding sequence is TGTGCCAGCAGTGGGGGGCGGTTAGCCAAAAACATTCAGTACTTC. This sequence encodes CASSGGRLAKNIQYF. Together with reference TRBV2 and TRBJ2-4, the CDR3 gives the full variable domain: EPEVTQTPSHQVTQMGQEVILRCVPISNHLYFYWYRQILGQKVEFLVSFYNNEISEKSEIFDDQFSVERPDGSNFTLKIRSTKLEDSAMYFCASSGGRLAKNIQYFGAGTRLSVL.